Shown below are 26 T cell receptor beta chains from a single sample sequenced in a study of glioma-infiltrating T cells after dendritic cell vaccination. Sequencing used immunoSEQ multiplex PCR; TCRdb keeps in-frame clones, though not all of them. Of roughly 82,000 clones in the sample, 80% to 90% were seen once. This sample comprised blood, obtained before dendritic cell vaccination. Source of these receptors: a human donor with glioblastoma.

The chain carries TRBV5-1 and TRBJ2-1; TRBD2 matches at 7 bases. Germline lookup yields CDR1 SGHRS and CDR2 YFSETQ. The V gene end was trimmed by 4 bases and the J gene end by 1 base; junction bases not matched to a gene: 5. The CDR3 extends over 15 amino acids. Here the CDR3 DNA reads TGCGCCAGCAGCACTGGGGGGGGATCCTACAATGAGCAGTTCTTC. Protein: CASSTGGGSYNEQFF. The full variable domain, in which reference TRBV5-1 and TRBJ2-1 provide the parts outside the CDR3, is KAGVTQTPRYLIKTRGQQVTLSCSPISGHRSVSWYQQTPGQGLQFLFEYFSETQRNKGNFPGRFSGRQFSNSRSEMNVSTLELGDSALYLCASSTGGGSYNEQFFGPGTRLTVL.

The CDR3, as DNA: TGTGCCAGCGATACAGGGCCCCGGGCCCAGTACTTC. Encoded protein: CASDTGPRAQYF. The V and J genes are TRBV2 and TRBJ2-5, with D perhaps TRBD1 (6 bases). In germline, CDR1 is SNHLY, CDR2 FYNNEI. The V gene lost 8 bases and the J gene lost 9 bases, with 16 bases spanning the gap. The CDR3 runs to 12 residues. The whole variable domain, filled in from reference TRBV2 and TRBJ2-5, reads EPEVTQTPSHQVTQMGQEVILRCVPISNHLYFYWYRQILGQKVEFLVSFYNNEISEKSEIFDDQFSVERPDGSNFTLKIRSTKLEDSAMYFCASDTGPRAQYFGPGTRLLVL.

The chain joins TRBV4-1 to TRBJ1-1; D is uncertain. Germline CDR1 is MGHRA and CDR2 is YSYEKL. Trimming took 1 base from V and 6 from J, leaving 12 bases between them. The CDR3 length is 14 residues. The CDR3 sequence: CASSQVVGMAEAFF. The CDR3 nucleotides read TGCGCCAGCAGCCAAGTGGTCGGGATGGCTGAAGCTTTCTTT.

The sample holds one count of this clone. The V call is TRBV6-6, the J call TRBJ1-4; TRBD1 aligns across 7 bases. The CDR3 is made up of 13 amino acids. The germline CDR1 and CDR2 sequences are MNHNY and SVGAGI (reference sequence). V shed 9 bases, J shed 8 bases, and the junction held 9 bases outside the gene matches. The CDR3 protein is CASSKGAREKLFF. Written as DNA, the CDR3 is TGTGCCAGTTCAAAGGGGGCTAGGGAAAAACTGTTTTTT.

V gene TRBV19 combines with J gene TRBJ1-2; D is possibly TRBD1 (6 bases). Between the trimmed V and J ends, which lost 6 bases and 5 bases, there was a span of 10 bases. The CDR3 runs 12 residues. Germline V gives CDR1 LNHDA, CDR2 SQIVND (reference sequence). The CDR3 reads CASSQGGYGYTF. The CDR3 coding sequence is TGTGCCAGTAGCCAAGGGGGTTATGGCTACACCTTC.

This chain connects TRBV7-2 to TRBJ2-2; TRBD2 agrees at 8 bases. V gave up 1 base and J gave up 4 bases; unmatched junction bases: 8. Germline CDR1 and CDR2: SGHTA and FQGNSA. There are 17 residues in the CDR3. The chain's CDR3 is CASSLVVASGRTGELFF. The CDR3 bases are TGTGCCAGCAGCTTAGTTGTGGCTAGCGGGCGCACCGGGGAGCTGTTTTTT.

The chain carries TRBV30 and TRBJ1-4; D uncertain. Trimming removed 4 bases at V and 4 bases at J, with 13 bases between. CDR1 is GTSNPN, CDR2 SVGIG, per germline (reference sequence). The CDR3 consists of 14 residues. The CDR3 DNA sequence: TGTGCCTGGAAACGCCGGGGTTATAATGAAAAACTGTTTTTT. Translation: CAWKRRGYNEKLFF.

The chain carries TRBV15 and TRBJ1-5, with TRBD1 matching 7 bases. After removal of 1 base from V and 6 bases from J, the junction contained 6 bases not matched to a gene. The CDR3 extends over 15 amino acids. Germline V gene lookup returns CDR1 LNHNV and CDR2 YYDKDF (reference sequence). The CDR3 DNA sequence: TGTGCCACCAGCAGAGGACAGGGCATTACTCAGCCCCAGCATTTT. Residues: CATSRGQGITQPQHF. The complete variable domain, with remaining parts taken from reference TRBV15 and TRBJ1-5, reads DAMVIQNPRYQVTQFGKPVTLSCSQTLNHNVMYWYQQKSSQAPKLLFHYYDKDFNNEADTPDNFQSRRPNTSFCFLDIRSPGLGDTAMYLCATSRGQGITQPQHFGDGTRLSIL.

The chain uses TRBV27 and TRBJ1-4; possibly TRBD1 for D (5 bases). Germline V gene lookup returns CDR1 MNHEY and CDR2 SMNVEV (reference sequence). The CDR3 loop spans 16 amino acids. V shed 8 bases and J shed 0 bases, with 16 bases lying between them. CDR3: CASPVSQGTTNEKLFF. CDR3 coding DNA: TGTGCCAGCCCGGTAAGCCAGGGAACAACTAATGAAAAACTGTTTTTT.

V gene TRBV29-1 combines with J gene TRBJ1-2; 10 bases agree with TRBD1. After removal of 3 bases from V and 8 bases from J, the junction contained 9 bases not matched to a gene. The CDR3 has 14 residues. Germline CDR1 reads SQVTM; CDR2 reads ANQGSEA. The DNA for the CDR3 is TGCAGCGTTGAGAAGCCCGGGACAGGGGACGGCTACACCTTC. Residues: CSVEKPGTGDGYTF.

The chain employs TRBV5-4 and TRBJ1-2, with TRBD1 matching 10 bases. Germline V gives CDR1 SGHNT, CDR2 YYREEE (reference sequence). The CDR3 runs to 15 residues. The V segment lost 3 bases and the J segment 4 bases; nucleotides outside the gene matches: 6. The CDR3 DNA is TGTGCCAGCAGCTGGGGGGGACAGGGGAGCTATGGCTACACCTTC. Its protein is CASSWGGQGSYGYTF.

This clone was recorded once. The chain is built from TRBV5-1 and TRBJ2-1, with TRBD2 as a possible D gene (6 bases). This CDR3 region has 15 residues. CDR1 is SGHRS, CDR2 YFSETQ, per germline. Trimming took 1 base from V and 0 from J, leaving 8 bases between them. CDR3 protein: CASSLRLVSYNEQFF. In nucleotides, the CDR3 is TGCGCCAGCAGCTTGAGACTAGTCTCCTACAATGAGCAGTTCTTC. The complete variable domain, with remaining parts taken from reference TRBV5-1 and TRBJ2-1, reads KAGVTQTPRYLIKTRGQQVTLSCSPISGHRSVSWYQQTPGQGLQFLFEYFSETQRNKGNFPGRFSGRQFSNSRSEMNVSTLELGDSALYLCASSLRLVSYNEQFFGPGTRLTVL.

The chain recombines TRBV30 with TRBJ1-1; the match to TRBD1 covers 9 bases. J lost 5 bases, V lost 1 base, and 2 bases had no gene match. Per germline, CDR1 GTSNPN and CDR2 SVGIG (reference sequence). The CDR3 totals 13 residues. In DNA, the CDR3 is TGTGCCTGGAGTGAACAGGGGGCTACTGAAGCTTTCTTT. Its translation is CAWSEQGATEAFF.

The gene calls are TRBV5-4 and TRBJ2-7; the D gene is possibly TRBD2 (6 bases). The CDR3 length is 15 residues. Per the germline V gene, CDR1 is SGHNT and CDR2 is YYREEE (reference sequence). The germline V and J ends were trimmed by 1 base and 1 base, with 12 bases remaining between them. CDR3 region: CASSLRERSSYEQYF. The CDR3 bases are TGTGCCAGCAGCTTGCGGGAGCGGAGTTCCTACGAGCAGTACTTC.

CDR3 DNA: TGTGCCAGCGCCCGGGACAGGGTGACGGAGACCCAGTACTTC. It encodes CASARDRVTETQYF. The chain links TRBV2 to TRBJ2-5; TRBD1 agrees at 9 bases. The CDR3 is 14 residues long. Unmatched junction bases numbered 9, after V lost 8 bases and J lost 5 bases. The germline V gene encodes CDR1 SNHLY and CDR2 FYNNEI.

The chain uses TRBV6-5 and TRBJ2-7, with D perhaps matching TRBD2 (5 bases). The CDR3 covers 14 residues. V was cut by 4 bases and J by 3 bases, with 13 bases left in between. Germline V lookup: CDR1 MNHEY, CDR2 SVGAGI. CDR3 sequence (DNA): TGTGCCAGCAGTTCGGGATCACTGCGCTACGAGCAGTACTTC. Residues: CASSSGSLRYEQYF.

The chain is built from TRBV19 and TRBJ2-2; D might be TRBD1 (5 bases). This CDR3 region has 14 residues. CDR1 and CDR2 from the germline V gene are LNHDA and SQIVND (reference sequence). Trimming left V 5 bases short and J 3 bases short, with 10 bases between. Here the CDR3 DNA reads TGTGCCAGTAGTGGGCAGGGTTACACCGGGGAGCTGTTTTTT. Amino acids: CASSGQGYTGELFF.

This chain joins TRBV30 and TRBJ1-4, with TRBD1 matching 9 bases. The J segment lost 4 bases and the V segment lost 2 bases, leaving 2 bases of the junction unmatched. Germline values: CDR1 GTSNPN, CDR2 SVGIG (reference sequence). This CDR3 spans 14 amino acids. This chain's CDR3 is CAWSRGQGNEKLFF. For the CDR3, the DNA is TGTGCCTGGAGTAGGGGACAGGGTAATGAAAAACTGTTTTTT.

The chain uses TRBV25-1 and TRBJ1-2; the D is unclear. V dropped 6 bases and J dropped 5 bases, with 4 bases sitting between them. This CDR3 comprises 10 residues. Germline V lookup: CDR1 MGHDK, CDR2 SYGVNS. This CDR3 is CASSLYGYTF. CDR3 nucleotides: TGTGCCAGCAGCCTATATGGCTACACCTTC.

The CDR3 sequence is CASSLGQGGEQYF. As DNA, the CDR3 is TGTGCCAGCAGCTTAGGACAGGGGGGCGAGCAGTACTTC. The chain uses TRBV7-6 and TRBJ2-7; TRBD1 matches at 9 bases. The junction had 1 base not matched to a gene; V was cut back by 1 base and J by 6 bases. Germline V lookup: CDR1 SGHVS, CDR2 FNYEAQ. This CDR3 is 13 amino acids long.

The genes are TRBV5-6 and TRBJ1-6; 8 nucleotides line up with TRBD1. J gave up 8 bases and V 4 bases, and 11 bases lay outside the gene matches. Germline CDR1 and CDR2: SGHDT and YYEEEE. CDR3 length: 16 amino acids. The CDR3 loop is CASSKATGVYYSPLHF. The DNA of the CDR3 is TGTGCCAGCAGCAAAGCGACAGGGGTTTACTATTCACCCCTCCACTTT.

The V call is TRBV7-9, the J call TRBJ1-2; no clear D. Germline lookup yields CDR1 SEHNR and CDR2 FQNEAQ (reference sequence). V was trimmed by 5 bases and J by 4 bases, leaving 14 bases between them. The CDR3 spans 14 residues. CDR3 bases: TGTGCCAGCAGCCCCAGTGAGCGCGGCTATGGCTACACCTTC. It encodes CASSPSERGYGYTF.

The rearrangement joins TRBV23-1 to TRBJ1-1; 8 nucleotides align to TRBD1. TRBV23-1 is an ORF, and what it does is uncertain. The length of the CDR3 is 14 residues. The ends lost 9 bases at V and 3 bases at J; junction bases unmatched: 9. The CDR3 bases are TGCGCCAGGTGGACAGGGCGACGATACACTGAAGCTTTCTTT. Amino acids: CARWTGRRYTEAFF.

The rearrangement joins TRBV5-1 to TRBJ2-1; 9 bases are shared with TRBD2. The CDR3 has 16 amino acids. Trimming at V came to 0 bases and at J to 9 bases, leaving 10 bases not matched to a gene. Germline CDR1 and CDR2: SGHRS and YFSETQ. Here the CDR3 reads CASSLVRGRALVEQFF. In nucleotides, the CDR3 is TGCGCCAGCAGCTTGGTACGCGGGAGGGCCCTTGTTGAGCAGTTCTTC.

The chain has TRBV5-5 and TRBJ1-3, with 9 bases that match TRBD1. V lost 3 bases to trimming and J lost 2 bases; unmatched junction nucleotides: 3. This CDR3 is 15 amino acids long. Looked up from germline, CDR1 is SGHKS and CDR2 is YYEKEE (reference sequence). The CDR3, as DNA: TGTGCCAGCAGCTGGGGGACAGGGACTGGAAACACCATATATTTT. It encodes CASSWGTGTGNTIYF.

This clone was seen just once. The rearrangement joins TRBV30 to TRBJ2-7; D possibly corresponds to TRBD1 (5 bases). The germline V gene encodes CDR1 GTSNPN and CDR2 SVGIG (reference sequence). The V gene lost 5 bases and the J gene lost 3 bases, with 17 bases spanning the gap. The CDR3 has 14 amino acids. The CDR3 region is CAWQNGPQGYEQYF. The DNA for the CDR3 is TGTGCCTGGCAAAATGGGCCTCAGGGCTACGAGCAGTACTTC.